Listed here are 22 T cell receptor beta chains from one sample, sequenced in a study of shared clonotypes between healthy human individuals. TCRdb's copy holds only in-frame clones and misses some; the assay was immunoSEQ multiplex PCR. The sample includes 450,000 to 650,000 clones, around 78% of them seen just once. Source material: PBMCs. The receptors were sampled from a woman in her thirties or forties in good health. Some clones in this sample may be carry-over from other donors' samples.

This clone occurred once. The J gene is TRBJ2-1, the V gene TRBV11-2, with D tentatively TRBD1 or TRBD2 (5 bases each). Looked up from germline, CDR1 is SGHAT and CDR2 is FQNNGV. The CDR3 is 16 amino acids. Deletions cut 0 bases from V and 7 bases from J, with 16 bases between. The CDR3 DNA reads as TGTGCCAGCAGCTTAGATGGGGCTAGCTGGGGGAATGAGCAGTTCTTC. Amino acids: CASSLDGASWGNEQFF.

V is TRBV29-1 and J is TRBJ2-2; either TRBD1 or TRBD2 may supply D (7 bases each). Germline CDR1 is SQVTM and CDR2 is ANQGSEA. CDR3 size: 14 residues. With 5 bases removed from V and 4 bases from J, the gap between germline ends came to 14 bases. The CDR3 is CSVSGGGGTGELFF. In DNA, the CDR3 is TGCAGCGTTTCAGGGGGAGGGGGCACCGGGGAGCTGTTTTTT.

The chain links TRBV7-2 to TRBJ2-7; D remains ambiguous. The CDR3 totals 14 residues. Germline CDR1 is SGHTA and CDR2 is FQGNSA. V lost 1 base, J lost 6 bases, and 13 bases lay in between. CDR3 nucleotides: TGTGCCAGCAGCTTAGAGGCCTTCGATGTCGAGCAGTACTTC. Amino acids: CASSLEAFDVEQYF. The complete variable domain, with remaining parts taken from reference TRBV7-2 and TRBJ2-7, reads GAGVSQSPSNKVTEKGKDVELRCDPISGHTALYWYRQSLGQGLEFLIYFQGNSAPDKSGLPSDRFSAERTGGSVSTLTIQRTQQEDSAVYLCASSLEAFDVEQYFGPGTRLTVT.

The V call is TRBV5-1, the J call TRBJ2-7; tentatively, D is TRBD1 (5 bases). V lost 3 bases to trimming and J lost 2 bases, with 12 bases between them. CDR1 is SGHRS, CDR2 YFSETQ, per germline. The CDR3 extends over 14 amino acids. The CDR3 loop reads CASSYAQGTYEQYF. DNA for the CDR3: TGCGCCAGCAGCTATGCGCAGGGAACCTACGAGCAGTACTTC. Variable domain in full (rest from reference TRBV5-1 and TRBJ2-7): KAGVTQTPRYLIKTRGQQVTLSCSPISGHRSVSWYQQTPGQGLQFLFEYFSETQRNKGNFPGRFSGRQFSNSRSEMNVSTLELGDSALYLCASSYAQGTYEQYFGPGTRLTVT.

This clone is a singleton in its sample. J is TRBJ2-2 and V is TRBV11-3, with D perhaps being TRBD1 or TRBD2 (5 bases each). Germline V gene sequence: CDR1 SGHNT, CDR2 YENEEA. The CDR3 extends over 14 amino acids. Between the trimmed V and J ends, which lost 1 base and 6 bases, there was a span of 9 bases. The CDR3, as DNA: TGTGCCAGCAGCTTAGGAGGGGCGGCCGGGGAGCTGTTTTTT. Translation gives CASSLGGAAGELFF.

The chain combines TRBV10-3 with TRBJ2-5; maybe TRBD1 (5 bases). With 2 bases removed from V and 2 bases from J, the gap between germline ends came to 15 bases. The CDR3 is 16 residues long. The germline CDR1 and CDR2 sequences are ENHRY and SYGVKD. CDR3 in amino acids: CAISEAGLRAQETQYF. Written as DNA, the CDR3 is TGTGCCATCAGTGAGGCAGGGCTTAGGGCACAAGAGACCCAGTACTTC.

Only a few counts were recorded for this clone. The same CDR3 can be traced to other DNA sequences in this sample. The chain recombines TRBV19 with TRBJ2-7; D is unclear. The CDR3 has 14 amino acids. Trimming cost V 3 bases and J 0 bases, with 9 bases left between them. Germline V gene data show CDR1 as LNHDA and CDR2 as SQIVND (reference sequence). The CDR3 reads CASSISLSSYEQYF. The CDR3 DNA follows: TGTGCCAGTAGTATCTCCTTGAGCTCCTACGAGCAGTACTTC.

This clone is a singleton in its sample. V and J are TRBV11-2 and TRBJ2-1; 15 bases are shared with TRBD2. J was trimmed by 10 bases and V by 2 bases; bases with no gene match: 6. The CDR3 extends over 16 amino acids. Germline lookup yields CDR1 SGHAT and CDR2 FQNNGV. CDR3 DNA sequence: TGTGCCAGCAGCTTAACGGGGACTAGCGGGAGGCCCGAGCAGTTCTTC. Residues: CASSLTGTSGRPEQFF. The complete variable domain, with remaining parts taken from reference TRBV11-2 and TRBJ2-1, reads EAGVAQSPRYKIIEKRQSVAFWCNPISGHATLYWYQQILGQGPKLLIQFQNNGVVDDSQLPKDRFSAERLKGVDSTLKIQPAKLEDSAVYLCASSLTGTSGRPEQFFGPGTRLTVL.

This clone was seen once. The rearrangement links TRBV29-1 to TRBJ2-7; 7 bases align to TRBD2. There are 14 residues in the CDR3. With 4 bases clipped from V and 0 bases from J, the junction kept 6 bases outside the gene matches. Germline loops: CDR1 SQVTM, CDR2 ANQGSEA. The CDR3 DNA reads TGCAGCGTTGTGGGTCTAGCGGACTCCTACGAGCAGTACTTC. Translation: CSVVGLADSYEQYF.

Comments on this clone: A clone one base away is much larger, so this may be a read error. The CDR3: CASSAIMGNRPQHF. The CDR3 bases are TGTGCCAGCAGCGCGATAATGGGCAATCGGCCCCAGCATTTT. The chain joins TRBV2 to TRBJ1-5, with D hard to call. CDR1 is SNHLY, CDR2 FYNNEI, per germline. The CDR3 totals 14 residues.

As for this clone: A much bigger clone sits one base away, suggesting this may be a read error. The same CDR3 also results from other DNA sequences found in this sample. The rearrangement links TRBV27 to TRBJ1-1, with D possibly being TRBD1 (5 bases). Deletions cut 6 bases from V and 1 base from J, with 6 bases between. Germline V gene lookup returns CDR1 MNHEY and CDR2 SMNVEV (reference sequence). The CDR3 is made up of 12 amino acids. For the CDR3, the DNA is TGTGCCAGCAGGGGGGGGAACACTGAAGCTTTCTTT. Its protein is CASRGGNTEAFF.

This clone is a singleton in its sample. This chain connects TRBV28 to TRBJ1-1; the D gene is possibly TRBD1 (6 bases). Trimming removed 5 bases from V and 4 bases from J, with 14 bases in between. The CDR3 sequence is 14 residues long. Germline lookup yields CDR1 MDHEN and CDR2 SYDVKM. CDR3 DNA sequence: TGTGCCAGCAGTGATAATACAGGGTTCACTGAAGCTTTCTTT. It codes for CASSDNTGFTEAFF.

This clone was detected once. The chain joins TRBV9 to TRBJ2-3; D unclear. This CDR3 has 14 amino acids. The ends were cut back, 0 bases at V and 9 bases at J, with 14 bases in the middle. Per the germline V gene, CDR1 is SGDLS and CDR2 is YYNGEE. CDR3 sequence: CASSVDSGLLTQYF. CDR3 DNA: TGTGCCAGCAGCGTAGACTCTGGGCTGCTGACGCAGTATTTT.

To note about this clone: Since a far larger clone is one base different, this is likely a read error. This specimen includes other DNA sequences encoding the same CDR3. The chain recombines TRBV29-1 with TRBJ1-4, with a tentative D call TRBD1 (5 bases). With 1 base removed from V and 7 bases from J, the gap between germline ends came to 13 bases. Germline V gives CDR1 SQVTM, CDR2 ANQGSEA. This CDR3 has 14 amino acids. The CDR3 DNA sequence: TGCAGCGTTGAAGCGGTGGGGGGTGTTGAAAAACTGTTTTTT. Protein sequence: CSVEAVGGVEKLFF.

This sequence joins TRBV2 and TRBJ1-1; TRBD1 agrees at 7 bases. CDR3 length: 14 residues. V trimming: 3 bases; J trimming: 7 bases; junction bases outside the gene matches: 8. From germline, CDR1 is SNHLY and CDR2 FYNNEI. The CDR3 bases are TGTGCCAGCAGTGAGGGGGGGCAGGGGGTTGAAGCTTTCTTT. This codes for CASSEGGQGVEAFF.

The chain has TRBV5-6 and TRBJ2-3, with D maybe TRBD1 (5 bases). Germline CDR1 SGHDT, CDR2 YYEEEE. The V and J ends lost 1 base and 5 bases respectively, with 8 bases between them. The CDR3 has 13 amino acids. The CDR3 DNA sequence: TGTGCCAGCAGCTTGTCAGGGTTAGATACGCAGTATTTT. Translated, it gives CASSLSGLDTQYF.

The rearrangement joins TRBV4-3 to TRBJ1-2; perhaps TRBD1 as D (6 bases). V gave up 4 bases and J gave up 7 bases, with 22 bases separating them. Germline V lookup: CDR1 LGHNA, CDR2 YSLEER. CDR3 length: 16 amino acids. The DNA for the CDR3 is TGCGCCAGCAGCCCGCGACACGGGGGGCTCTTTTTTGGCTACACCTTC. Amino acid sequence: CASSPRHGGLFFGYTF.

This sequence joins TRBV7-2 and TRBJ2-7; TRBD2 agrees at 11 bases. CDR1 is SGHTA, CDR2 FQGNSA, per germline. The CDR3 is 14 residues long. J was trimmed by 6 bases and V by 5 bases; bases with no gene match: 6. The CDR3 is CASSPLAGAVEQYF. The CDR3 DNA reads TGTGCCAGCAGCCCACTAGCGGGAGCTGTCGAGCAGTACTTC.

This chain uses TRBV28 with TRBJ2-3; D is unresolved. Germline CDR1 is MDHEN and CDR2 is SYDVKM. This CDR3 has 15 residues. Between the trimmed V and J ends, which lost 6 bases and 4 bases, there was a span of 17 bases. The CDR3 DNA sequence: TGTGCCAGCAGGGAGACTTTCGAGGTTGCAGATACGCAGTATTTT. It translates to CASRETFEVADTQYF.

The CDR3 protein is CATSRDRWDNTQYF. DNA of the CDR3: TGTGCCACCAGCAGAGATCGTTGGGACAATACGCAGTATTTT. The chain combines TRBV15 with TRBJ2-3, with D possibly being TRBD1 (6 bases). The germline CDR1 and CDR2 sequences are LNHNV and YYDKDF (reference sequence). Trimming stripped 0 bases from V and 7 bases from J, with 11 bases between. The CDR3 spans 14 residues.

As concerns this clone: Since a far larger clone is one base different, this is likely a read error. Other DNA sequences from this sample encode an identical CDR3 as well. The chain joins TRBV30 to TRBJ2-7; D is tentatively TRBD1 or TRBD2 (5 bases each). From germline, CDR1 is GTSNPN and CDR2 SVGIG (reference sequence). This CDR3 contains 13 residues. DNA for the CDR3: TGTGCCTCGCCGGGACCGTCCATCTACGAGCAATACTTC. The encoded protein is CASPGPSIYEQYF.

This chain uses TRBV2 with TRBJ2-2; D might be TRBD1 or TRBD2, each matching 5 bases. CDR3 length: 10 amino acids. The germline CDR1 and CDR2 sequences are SNHLY and FYNNEI. V gave up 8 bases and J gave up 8 bases, with 6 bases separating them. CDR3 sequence: CASGGGELFF. CDR3 bases: TGTGCCAGCGGGGGAGGGGAGCTGTTTTTT.